Described below is a single T cell receptor (beta chain) sequence and its context. Germline CDR1 and CDR2: SGHDT and YYEEEE. J was trimmed by 0 bases and V by 4 bases; bases with no gene match: 5. The CDR3 loop spans 15 amino acids. The sample originates from a study of OX40 agonist ivuxolimab in advanced cancers. Overall study: Every 2 weeks, ivuxolimab was infused into the patients intravenously at between 0.01 and 10 mg/kg. The dose-escalation cohort had hepatocellular carcinoma, melanoma, renal cell or head and neck cancer.

Repertoires were generated with immunoSEQ multiplex PCR, while TCRdb's copy carries only in-frame clones and drops some. The table includes around 74,000 clones, 70% to 90% detected once. The receptor was isolated from an adult with an advanced solid tumor such as melanoma, head and neck, liver or kidney cancer. The sequenced sample was CD4+ or CD8+ T cells sorted from blood, obtained in a trial of the OX40 agonist ivuxolimab. The V gene is TRBV5-6, the J gene TRBJ2-3; 7 bases are shared with TRBD1. Written as DNA, the CDR3 is TGTGCCAGCAGCAGGGGACAGACTAGCACAGATACGCAGTATTTT. It yields the protein CASSRGQTSTDTQYF.